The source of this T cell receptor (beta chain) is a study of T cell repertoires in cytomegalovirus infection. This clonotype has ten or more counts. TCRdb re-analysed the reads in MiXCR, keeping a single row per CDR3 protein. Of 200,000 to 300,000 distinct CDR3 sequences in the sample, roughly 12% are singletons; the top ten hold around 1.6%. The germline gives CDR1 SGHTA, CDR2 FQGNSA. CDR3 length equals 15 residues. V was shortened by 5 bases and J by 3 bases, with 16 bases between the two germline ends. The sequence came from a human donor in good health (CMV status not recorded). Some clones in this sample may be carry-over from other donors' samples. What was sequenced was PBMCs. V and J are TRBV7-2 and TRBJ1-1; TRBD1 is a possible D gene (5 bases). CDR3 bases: TGTGCCAGCAGCCTACAGGTTCGCCAAGACACTGAAGCTTTCTTT. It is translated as CASSLQVRQDTEAFF.